Listed below are T cell receptor beta chains from one sample, sequenced in a study of blood T cells in healthy people across ages. MiXCR was run by TCRdb on the 5' RACE reads, yielding one entry per CDR3 protein. This sample carries almost 1 million distinct CDR3 sequences, roughly 51% of them seen once, and the ten largest clones take over 20%. The source material was blood. The receptors were sampled from a woman aged 55 to 70 in good health. Each CDR3 is given with its conserved first and last residue. The D gene is left open where the match is weak. Where a row states a size, it is once, few, many or the class of an expanded clone; other rows omit it.

CDR3	DNA	J	size	V	length	D
CASSQEGRWGYF	TGCGCCAGCAGCCAAGAAGGGCGCTGGGGGTACTTC	TRBJ2-4	few	TRBV4-3	12	-
CSAPGQSYTEQFF	TGCAGTGCCCCGGGACAGTCCTACACTGAGCAGTTCTTC	TRBJ2-1	once	TRBV20-1	13	TRBD1
CASSQGIGGVYNEQFF	TGTGCCAGCAGCCAAGGAATTGGTGGCGTCTACAATGAGCAGTTCTTC	TRBJ2-1	many	TRBV4-2	16	-
CASSPAWASTGELFF	TGTGCCAGCAGCCCCGCATGGGCGAGCACCGGGGAGCTGTTTTTT	TRBJ2-2	-	TRBV7-8	15	-
CASSPGTGVSYTF	TGTGCCAGCAGTCCCGGGACAGGGGTGAGCTACACCTTC	TRBJ1-2	few	TRBV27	13	TRBD1
CASSPKTGNSPLHF	TGTGCCAGCAGCCCCAAGACAGGGAATTCACCCCTCCACTTT	TRBJ1-6	-	TRBV7-2	14	TRBD1
CATSSLDRAGFNEQFF	TGTGCCACCAGCAGCCTCGACAGGGCTGGGTTCAATGAGCAGTTCTTC	TRBJ2-1	-	TRBV15	16	TRBD1
CASSSQGSGSPLHF	TGTGCCAGCAGCTCTCAGGGGTCGGGTTCACCCCTCCACTTT	TRBJ1-6	-	TRBV7-9	14	-
CASSYDRFTDTQYF	TGTGCCAGCAGCTACGACAGGTTCACAGATACGCAGTATTTT	TRBJ2-3	-	TRBV7-2	14	-
CASSQVGLLSYEQYF	TGTGCCAGCAGCCAAGTAGGTCTCCTCTCCTACGAGCAGTACTTC	TRBJ2-7	-	TRBV3-1	15	-
CSARDPVAEKSYNEQFF	TGCAGTGCTAGAGATCCGGTAGCGGAAAAATCCTACAATGAGCAGTTCTTC	TRBJ2-1	few	TRBV20-1	17	-
CASSLGSLGETQYF	TGTGCCAGCAGTTTAGGATCTCTGGGAGAGACCCAGTACTTC	TRBJ2-5	many	TRBV6-5	14	-
CASRPRREGRINTEAFF	TGTGCCAGCAGACCCCGACGGGAGGGCCGGATAAACACTGAAGCTTTCTTT	TRBJ1-1	few	TRBV6-1	17	-
CASSLRAPRGYGYTF	TGTGCCAGCAGTTTAAGGGCCCCCCGCGGCTATGGCTACACCTTC	TRBJ1-2	few	TRBV28	15	-
CSPRGHLGGTEAFF	TGCAGCCCTAGGGGTCACTTGGGCGGCACTGAAGCTTTCTTT	TRBJ1-1	-	TRBV29-1	14	-
CAIAGTGNLDTQYF	TGTGCCATCGCCGGGACAGGGAACTTGGATACGCAGTATTTT	TRBJ2-3	few	TRBV10-3	14	TRBD1
CASSPPQGALGYF	TGTGCCAGCAGCCCACCGCAGGGGGCGTTAGGGTATTTT	TRBJ2-3	-	TRBV5-5	13	TRBD1
CASSLSTLAYNEQFF	TGCGCCAGCAGCTTGTCAACGCTAGCTTACAATGAGCAGTTCTTC	TRBJ2-1	-	TRBV5-1	15	-
CASSSTSGSKAKNIQYF	TGTGCCAGCAGCTCGACTAGCGGGAGTAAGGCCAAAAACATTCAGTACTTC	TRBJ2-4	few	TRBV6-1	17	TRBD2
CASSKAGRADYGYTF	TGTGCCAGCAGCAAAGCTGGCAGGGCGGACTATGGCTACACCTTC	TRBJ1-2	few	TRBV21-1	15	-
CSASDLGEQFF	TGCAGTGCTAGTGATCTAGGAGAGCAGTTCTTC	TRBJ2-1	few	TRBV20-1	11	-
CASSLASFSSYNEQYF	TGTGCCAGCAGTTTAGCGTCTTTCAGCTCCTACAATGAGCAGTACTTC	TRBJ2-7	-	TRBV27	16	-